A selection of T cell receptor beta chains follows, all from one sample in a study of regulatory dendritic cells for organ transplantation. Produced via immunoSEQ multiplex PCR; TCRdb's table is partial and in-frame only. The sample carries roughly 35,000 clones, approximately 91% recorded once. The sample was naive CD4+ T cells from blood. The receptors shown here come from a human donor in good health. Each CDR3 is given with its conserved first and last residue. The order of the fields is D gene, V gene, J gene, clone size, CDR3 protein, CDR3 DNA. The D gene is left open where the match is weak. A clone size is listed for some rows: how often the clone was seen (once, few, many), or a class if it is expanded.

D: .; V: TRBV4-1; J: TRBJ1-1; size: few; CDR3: CASSQEGDPTEAFF; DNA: TGCGCCAGCAGCCAGGAAGGGGACCCCACTGAAGCTTTCTTT
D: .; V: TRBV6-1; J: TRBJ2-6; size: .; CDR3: CASSEFLGINSGANVLTF; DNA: TGTGCCAGCAGTGAATTTCTAGGCATTAACTCTGGGGCCAACGTCCTGACTTTC
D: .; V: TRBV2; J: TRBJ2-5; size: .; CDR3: CASSDRGGETQYF; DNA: TGTGCCAGCAGTGACCGGGGAGGAGAGACCCAGTACTTC
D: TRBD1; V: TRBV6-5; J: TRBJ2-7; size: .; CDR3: CASSRGQAVYEQYF; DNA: TGTGCCAGCAGCCGGGGACAGGCTGTATACGAGCAGTACTTC
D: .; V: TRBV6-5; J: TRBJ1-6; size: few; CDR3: CASSLWTDSPLHF; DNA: TGTGCCAGCAGTCTCTGGACAGATTCACCCCTCCACTTT
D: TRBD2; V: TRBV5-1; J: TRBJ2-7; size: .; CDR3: CASSLAWASGSNLPYEQYF; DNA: TGCGCCAGCAGCTTGGCGTGGGCTAGCGGGAGCAATCTCCCCTACGAGCAGTACTTC
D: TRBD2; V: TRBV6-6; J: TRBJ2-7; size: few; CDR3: CASSSASGGEGEQYF; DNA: TGTGCCAGCAGCTCGGCTAGCGGGGGAGAGGGGGAGCAGTACTTC
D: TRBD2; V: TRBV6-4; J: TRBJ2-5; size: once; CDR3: CASSAIGTSVFLQETQYF; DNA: TGTGCCAGCAGTGCCATTGGGACTAGCGTCTTTCTTCAAGAGACCCAGTACTTC
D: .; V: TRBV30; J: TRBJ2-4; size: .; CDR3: CAWSPRPLLAKNIQYF; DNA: TGTGCCTGGAGTCCCCGACCCCTTCTAGCCAAAAACATTCAGTACTTC
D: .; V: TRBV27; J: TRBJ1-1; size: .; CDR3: CASSEGSGTEAFF; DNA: TGTGCCAGCAGTGAAGGGAGCGGGACTGAAGCTTTCTTT
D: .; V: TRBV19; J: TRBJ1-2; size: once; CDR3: CASSILFGNNYGYTF; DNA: TGTGCCAGTAGTATTCTGTTCGGAAATAACTATGGCTACACCTTC
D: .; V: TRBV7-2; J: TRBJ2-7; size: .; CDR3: CASSLVPSRGGEQYF; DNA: TGTGCCAGCAGCTTAGTTCCTTCACGGGGCGGCGAGCAGTACTTC
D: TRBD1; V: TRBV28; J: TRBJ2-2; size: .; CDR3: CASSSTTGARGIGELFF; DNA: TGTGCCAGCAGCAGTACCACAGGGGCCCGCGGTATCGGGGAGCTGTTTTTT
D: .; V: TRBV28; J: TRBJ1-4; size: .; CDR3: CASARGGGANEKLFF; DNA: TGTGCCAGCGCAAGAGGGGGTGGAGCTAATGAAAAACTGTTTTTT
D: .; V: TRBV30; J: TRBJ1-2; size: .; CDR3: CAWITIDYGYTF; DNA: TGTGCCTGGATAACAATCGACTATGGCTACACCTTC
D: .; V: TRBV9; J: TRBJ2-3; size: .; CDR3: CASSVEAGGFADTQYF; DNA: TGTGCCAGCAGCGTCGAGGCAGGGGGGTTTGCAGATACGCAGTATTTT
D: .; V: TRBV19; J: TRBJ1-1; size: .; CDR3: CASSMIFPMNTEAFF; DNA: TGTGCCAGTAGTATGATATTCCCCATGAACACTGAAGCTTTCTTT
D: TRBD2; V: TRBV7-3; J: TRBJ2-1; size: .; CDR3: CASSLMAGGTFNEQFF; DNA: TGTGCCAGCAGCTTAATGGCGGGAGGGACTTTCAATGAGCAGTTCTTC
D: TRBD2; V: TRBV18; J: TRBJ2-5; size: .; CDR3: CASSPFRGPSGGEETQYF; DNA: TGTGCCAGCTCACCATTCCGGGGGCCTAGCGGGGGAGAAGAGACCCAGTACTTC
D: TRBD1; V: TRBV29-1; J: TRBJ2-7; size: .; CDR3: CSVEDLQGADEQYF; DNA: TGCAGCGTTGAAGATCTTCAGGGGGCGGACGAGCAGTACTTC
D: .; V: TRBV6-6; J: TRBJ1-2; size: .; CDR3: CASRTPQGMRHGYTF; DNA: TGTGCCAGCAGAACCCCTCAGGGGATGCGGCATGGCTACACCTTC
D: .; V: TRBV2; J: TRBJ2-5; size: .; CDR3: CAVTQRVRETQYF; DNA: TGTGCCGTGACCCAGCGGGTCAGGGAGACCCAGTACTTC
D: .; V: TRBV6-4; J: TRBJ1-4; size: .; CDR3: CASSNRLAGGTNEKLFF; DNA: TGTGCCAGCAGTAACAGACTAGCTGGTGGTACTAATGAAAAACTGTTTTTT
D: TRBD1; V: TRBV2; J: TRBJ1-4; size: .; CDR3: CASRYPGQPEKLFF; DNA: TGTGCCAGCAGATATCCGGGACAGCCTGAAAAACTGTTTTTT
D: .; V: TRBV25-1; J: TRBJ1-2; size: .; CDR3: CASSEYGPIGGYTF; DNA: TGTGCCAGCAGTGAATATGGCCCTATAGGGGGCTACACCTTC
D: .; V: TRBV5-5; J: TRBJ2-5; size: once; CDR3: CASSPEGETQYF; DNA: TGTGCCAGCAGCCCGGAGGGAGAGACCCAGTACTTC
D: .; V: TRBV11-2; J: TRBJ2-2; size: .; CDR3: CASSELAGYTGELFF; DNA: TGTGCCAGCAGCGAACTAGCCGGGTACACCGGGGAGCTGTTTTTT
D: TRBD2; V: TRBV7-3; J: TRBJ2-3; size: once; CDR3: CASSLNIMGSGRASTQYF; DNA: TGTGCCAGCAGCTTAAATATAATGGGTAGCGGGAGGGCCTCCACGCAGTATTTT
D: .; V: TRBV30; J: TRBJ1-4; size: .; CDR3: CAWGSEKLFF; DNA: TGTGCCTGGGGTAGTGAAAAACTGTTTTTT
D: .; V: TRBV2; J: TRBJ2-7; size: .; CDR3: CASSALSGHVNF; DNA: TGTGCCAGCAGTGCTCTATCGGGACACGTCAACTTC
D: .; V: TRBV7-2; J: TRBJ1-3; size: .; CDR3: CASSPWTDGSGNTIYF; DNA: TGTGCCAGCAGCCCCTGGACCGACGGCTCTGGAAACACCATATATTTT
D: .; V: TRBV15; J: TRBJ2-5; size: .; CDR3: CATSRGLIVGVQETQYF; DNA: TGTGCCACCAGCAGAGGGTTAATAGTGGGAGTTCAAGAGACCCAGTACTTC
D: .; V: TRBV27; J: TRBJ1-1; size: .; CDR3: CASSLWGGNTEAFF; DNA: TGTGCCAGCAGTTTATGGGGGGGGAACACTGAAGCTTTCTTT
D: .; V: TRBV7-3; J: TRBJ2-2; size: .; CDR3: CASSLGTVTGELFF; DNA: TGTGCCAGCAGCTTAGGAACGGTGACCGGGGAGCTGTTTTTT
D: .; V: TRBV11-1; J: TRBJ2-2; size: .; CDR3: CASSPRQGGAGELFF; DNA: TGTGCCAGCAGCCCCCGACAGGGCGGGGCCGGGGAGCTGTTTTTT
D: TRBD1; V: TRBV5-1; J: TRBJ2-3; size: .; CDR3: CASNRDRASNTQYF; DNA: TGCGCCAGCAACCGGGACAGGGCTTCAAATACGCAGTATTTT
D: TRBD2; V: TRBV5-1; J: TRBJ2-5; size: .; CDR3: CASSLALAGFSETQYF; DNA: TGCGCCAGCAGCTTGGCCCTAGCGGGATTTTCGGAGACCCAGTACTTC